Here is one T cell receptor (beta chain) with its context. This sample was taken from a study of blood T cell repertoires in COVID-19. Study-wide background: T cells, B-cell-depleted T cells, or PBMCs supplied cDNA or gDNA.

Authors' analysis steps: How many nucleated cells were present was estimated from reference gene primer amplification. Data came from immunoSEQ multiplex PCR; TCRdb stores just in-frame clones and leaves some out. V, J and clone size reflect that table, while D and trimming were determined from the DNA. The data show 120,000 or so clones, approximately 87% seen once. The CDR3 contains 14 residues. Germline V gene sequence: CDR1 SQVTM, CDR2 ANQGSEA. The V and J ends lost 4 bases and 3 bases, in that order; junction bases with no gene match: 8. The chain recombines TRBV29-1 with TRBJ1-1; the match to TRBD1 covers 7 bases. The sequenced material came from peripheral blood. The sequence was collected from a man over 45 with acute or convalescent COVID-19. CDR3 sequence reads: CSVAIGGRYTEAFF. CDR3 bases: TGCAGCGTTGCAATAGGGGGCAGGTACACTGAAGCTTTCTTT.